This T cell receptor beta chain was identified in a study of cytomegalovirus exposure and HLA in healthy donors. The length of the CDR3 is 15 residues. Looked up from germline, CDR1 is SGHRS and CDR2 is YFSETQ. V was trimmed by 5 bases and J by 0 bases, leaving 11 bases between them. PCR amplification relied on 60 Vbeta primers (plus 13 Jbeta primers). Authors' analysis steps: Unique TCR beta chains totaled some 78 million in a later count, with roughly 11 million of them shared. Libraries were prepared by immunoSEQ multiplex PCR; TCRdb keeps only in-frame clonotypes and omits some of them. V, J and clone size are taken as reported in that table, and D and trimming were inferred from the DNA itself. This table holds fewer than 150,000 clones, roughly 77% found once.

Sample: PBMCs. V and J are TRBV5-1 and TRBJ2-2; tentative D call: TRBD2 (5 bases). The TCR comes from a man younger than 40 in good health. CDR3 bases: TGCGCCAGCAGTGAGAGGGTCGCGAACACCGGGGAGCTGTTTTTT. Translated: CASSERVANTGELFF.